This passage covers 25 T cell receptor beta chains from one sample sequenced in a study of beta chain features in type 1 diabetes. cDNA synthesis used the whole RNA isolate, giving expressed TCRB sequences. This table comes from immunoSEQ multiplex PCR, and its TCRdb copy is limited to in-frame clones, with some not included. The sample gives under 900,000 clones, about 17% of which show up once; around 0.02% is in the top ten. Sequencing was done on a sample of naive CD4+ T cells from blood. The receptor set was obtained from a woman between 18 and 29 years old in good health.

Points on this clone: Different DNA sequences within this sample yield the same CDR3. This chain links TRBV5-6 with TRBJ2-5, with 8 bases fitting TRBD1. V shed 0 bases, J shed 5 bases, and the junction held 3 bases outside the gene matches. Germline V gives CDR1 SGHDT, CDR2 YYEEEE. The CDR3 covers 14 residues. The CDR3 is CASSLGQGLETQYF. As DNA, the CDR3 is TGTGCCAGCAGCTTGGGACAGGGGTTGGAGACCCAGTACTTC.

The chain joins TRBV7-8 to TRBJ2-3; no clear D gene. CDR1 and CDR2 from the germline V gene are SGHVS and FQNEAQ. Trimming pared 1 base from V and 0 bases from J, leaving 5 bases between. The CDR3 is made up of 14 amino acids. As DNA, the CDR3 is TGTGCCAGCAGCTTAGAACGGAGCACAGATACGCAGTATTTT. Its protein product is CASSLERSTDTQYF.

This clone was seen more than once but under ten times. This chain joins TRBV11-2 and TRBJ2-7, with D unclear. Per germline, CDR1 SGHAT and CDR2 FQNNGV. There are 12 residues in the CDR3. V was clipped by 1 base and J by 3 bases, with 4 bases between them. The CDR3: CASSLARYEQYF. CDR3 nucleotide sequence: TGTGCCAGCAGCTTAGCCCGCTACGAGCAGTACTTC.

In the case of this clone: Other DNA sequences in the same sample also yield this CDR3. The rearrangement links TRBV5-1 to TRBJ2-1, with D possibly being TRBD1 (5 bases). The CDR3 has 16 residues. CDR1 is SGHRS and CDR2 is YFSETQ in the germline V gene. Trimming removed 0 bases at V and 0 bases at J, with 10 bases between. This CDR3 reads CASSLAGDSSYNEQFF. The CDR3 coding sequence is TGCGCCAGCAGCTTGGCAGGCGACAGCTCCTACAATGAGCAGTTCTTC.

This clone was found a few times. The chain couples TRBV29-1 to TRBJ2-4; 10 nucleotides line up with TRBD1. The CDR3 extends over 14 amino acids. The germline V gene has CDR1 SQVTM and CDR2 ANQGSEA. V dropped 3 bases and J dropped 6; count of bases not matched to a gene: 5. In DNA, the CDR3 is TGCAGCGTTGAGTCGGGACAGGGGACAAACATTCAGTACTTC. Translated, it gives CSVESGQGTNIQYF.

CDR3: CASSLNGQSYNEQFF. CDR3 nucleotides: TGTGCCAGCAGCTTAAACGGGCAATCCTACAATGAGCAGTTCTTC. This chain links TRBV7-3 with TRBJ2-1; the D is unclear. V lost 1 base to trimming and J lost 1 base, with 8 bases between them. Germline CDR1 SGHTA, CDR2 FQGTGA. CDR3 length: 15 residues.

V is TRBV6-5 and J is TRBJ2-2, with 7 nucleotides matching TRBD1. V was clipped by 4 bases and J by 0 bases; unmatched bases: 2. CDR3 length equals 15 residues. The germline V gene encodes CDR1 MNHEY and CDR2 SVGAGI. CDR3 coding DNA: TGTGCCAGCAGTTCCGGGACAGCGAACACCGGGGAGCTGTTTTTT. This translates into CASSSGTANTGELFF.

The chain uses TRBV15 and TRBJ2-2, with D unclear. This CDR3 spans 14 amino acids. Germline loops: CDR1 LNHNV, CDR2 YYDKDF (reference sequence). Trimming took 1 base from V and 7 from J, leaving 10 bases between them. The CDR3 nucleotides read TGTGCCACCAGCAGAGCACTGTCAGTCGGGGAGCTGTTTTTT. Amino acids: CATSRALSVGELFF.

The chain combines TRBV29-1 with TRBJ1-2; D unresolved. Trimming took 6 bases from V and 3 from J, leaving 14 bases between them. Germline values: CDR1 SQVTM, CDR2 ANQGSEA. The CDR3 is 13 residues long. The CDR3 is CSVENTGHYGYTF. CDR3 in DNA: TGCAGCGTGGAAAACACTGGACACTATGGCTACACCTTC.

This clone has more than one count but fewer than ten. V is TRBV11-1 and J is TRBJ2-7, with D unclear. Deletions cut 2 bases from V and 1 base from J, with 12 bases between. The germline V gene has CDR1 SGHAT and CDR2 FQDESV (reference sequence). The CDR3 runs to 15 residues. CDR3 nucleotides: TGTGCCAGCAGCTTAACATGGCAGGCGTCCTACGAGCAGTACTTC. Encoded protein: CASSLTWQASYEQYF.

This clone has just a few counts. The chain combines TRBV2 with TRBJ1-1, with D hard to call. In germline, CDR1 is SNHLY, CDR2 FYNNEI. The CDR3 extends over 19 amino acids. Trimming stripped 0 bases from V and 1 base from J, with 21 bases between. CDR3 bases: TGTGCCAGCAGTGAAGCGGGGTTAACATGGAATCATGGGAACACTGAAGCTTTCTTT. Translated: CASSEAGLTWNHGNTEAFF.

The gene calls are TRBV9 and TRBJ2-4, with TRBD1 identical over 7 bases. After removal of 3 bases from V and 8 bases from J, the junction contained 5 bases not matched to a gene. This CDR3 region has 13 residues. Germline values: CDR1 SGDLS, CDR2 YYNGEE. This CDR3 reads CASSGTGVDIQYF. The CDR3 DNA reads TGTGCCAGCAGCGGAACAGGGGTGGACATTCAGTACTTC.

This clone has a handful of counts. The chain recombines TRBV27 with TRBJ2-7; 11 bases are a match to TRBD2. The V gene's germline CDR1 is MNHEY and CDR2 SMNVEV (reference sequence). The CDR3 length is 14 residues. The ends lost 6 bases at V and 3 bases at J; junction bases unmatched: 4. The CDR3 spells CASRGTSGSYEQYF. CDR3 DNA: TGTGCCAGCAGGGGGACTAGCGGAAGCTACGAGCAGTACTTC.

J is TRBJ2-1 and V is TRBV10-3, with 12 positions matching TRBD2. The CDR3 has 13 amino acids. Trimming cost V 7 bases and J 7 bases; bases outside gene matches: 2. CDR1 ENHRY and CDR2 SYGVKD come from the germline V gene. Written as DNA, the CDR3 is TGTGCCATCAAGGGGACTAGCGGGAATGAGCAGTTCTTC. This gives the protein CAIKGTSGNEQFF.

This clone was observed a few times. The rearrangement uses TRBV19 and TRBJ2-3, with D unclear. This CDR3 has 15 amino acids. Looked up from germline, CDR1 is LNHDA and CDR2 is SQIVND (reference sequence). V lost 3 bases and J 2 bases, leaving 12 bases between the germline ends. This CDR3 reads CASSIGIAATDTQYF. Here the CDR3 DNA reads TGTGCCAGTAGTATCGGAATAGCCGCCACAGATACGCAGTATTTT.

This clone was counted between two and nine times. The rearrangement links TRBV6-1 to TRBJ2-5, with a weak D call TRBD2 (6 bases). Trimming removed 4 bases at V and 3 bases at J, with 15 bases between. There are 15 residues in the CDR3. The germline V gene encodes CDR1 MNHNS and CDR2 SASEGT. CDR3 residues: CASSARRRAKETQYF. CDR3 coding DNA: TGTGCCAGCAGTGCCCGGCGGAGGGCGAAAGAGACCCAGTACTTC.

This chain joins TRBV6-6 and TRBJ2-1; 13 bases are shared with TRBD2. Germline V gene data show CDR1 as MNHNY and CDR2 as SVGAGI (reference sequence). V lost 6 bases and J lost 12; bases outside the gene matches: 8. The CDR3 covers 14 residues. Here the CDR3 DNA reads TGTGCCAGCAGCTCCCGGACTAGCGGGGGCGGGCAGTTCTTC. Its translation is CASSSRTSGGGQFF.

For the CDR3, the DNA is TGTGCCAGTAGCCAGACTAGCGGGGCCCTCAGGGATGAGCAGTTCTTC. It translates to CASSQTSGALRDEQFF. V and J are TRBV19 and TRBJ2-1; 11 bases match TRBD2. This CDR3 region has 16 residues. The germline V gene has CDR1 LNHDA and CDR2 SQIVND (reference sequence). Trimming removed 6 bases from V and 8 bases from J; junction bases left unmatched: 12.

This clone was observed a handful of times. The V gene is TRBV19, the J gene TRBJ2-2; 8 bases map to TRBD1. J gave up 3 bases and V 4 bases, and 7 bases lay outside the gene matches. The CDR3 is 16 residues long. CDR1 and CDR2 (germline): LNHDA, SQIVND (reference sequence). This chain's CDR3 is CASSNDRGKYTGELFF. For the CDR3, the DNA is TGTGCCAGTAGTAACGACAGGGGAAAGTACACCGGGGAGCTGTTTTTT.

This clone was seen a few times. The V gene is TRBV5-6, the J gene TRBJ1-5; unclear D gene. This CDR3 is built from 15 residues. V lost 1 base to trimming and J lost 0 bases, with 8 bases between them. Germline CDR1 is SGHDT and CDR2 is YYEEEE. In DNA form, the CDR3 reads TGTGCCAGCAGCTTGAGACATTTTAGCAATCAGCCCCAGCATTTT. Translating gives CASSLRHFSNQPQHF.

This sequence joins TRBV11-2 and TRBJ1-5, with D possibly TRBD1 on 6 matching bases. The CDR3 covers 13 residues. V was pared by 8 bases and J by 4 bases, with 12 bases between. The germline CDR1 and CDR2 sequences are SGHAT and FQNNGV. The CDR3: CASGLQGNQPQHF. The CDR3 DNA reads TGTGCCAGCGGGCTCCAGGGGAATCAGCCCCAGCATTTT.

The chain has TRBV28 and TRBJ2-7, with a weak D call TRBD2 (7 bases). The germline gives CDR1 MDHEN, CDR2 SYDVKM. Trimming took off 6 bases at V and 1 base at J, with 19 bases between the two ends. The CDR3 has 16 amino acids. The CDR3 loop reads CASRGAASGLSYEQYF. As DNA, the CDR3 is TGTGCCAGCAGGGGGGCGGCTAGCGGCCTTTCCTACGAGCAGTACTTC.

The table lists this clone with a few counts. The chain couples TRBV7-9 to TRBJ2-4; TRBD2 matches at 11 bases. Germline V gene lookup returns CDR1 SEHNR and CDR2 FQNEAQ (reference sequence). The CDR3 is made up of 17 amino acids. The ends lost 6 bases at V and 1 base at J; junction bases unmatched: 8. The CDR3 nucleotides are TGTGCCAGCAGAGATACTAGCGGGGGCTCTGCCAAAAACATTCAGTACTTC. Amino acid sequence: CASRDTSGGSAKNIQYF. The variable domain in full, with the rest retrieved from reference TRBV7-9 and TRBJ2-4, is DTGVSQNPRHKITKRGQNVTFRCDPISEHNRLYWYRQTLGQGPEFLTYFQNEAQLEKSRLLSDRFSAERPKGSFSTLEIQRTEQGDSAMYLCASRDTSGGSAKNIQYFGAGTRLSVL.

This chain links TRBV2 with TRBJ2-2, with 12 bases aligning to TRBD2. CDR3 length: 16 residues. J was trimmed by 6 bases and V by 6 bases; bases with no gene match: 8. The germline V gene encodes CDR1 SNHLY and CDR2 FYNNEI. CDR3 sequence reads: CASRGGLAGISGELFF. CDR3 in DNA: TGTGCCAGCAGGGGCGGACTAGCGGGAATTTCCGGGGAGCTGTTTTTT.

This clone was detected only a few times. The V gene is TRBV18, the J gene TRBJ2-7; D gene ambiguous. CDR3 length equals 15 residues. The V end lost 6 bases, the J end lost 2 bases, and 17 bases lay between the germline ends. In germline, CDR1 is KGHSH, CDR2 LQKENI. The CDR3 coding sequence is TGTGCCAGCTCTCCCTCTCGGGCGGAGCCCTACGAGCAGTACTTC. It specifies CASSPSRAEPYEQYF.